The 28 T cell receptor beta chains given below trace back to one sample, sequenced in a study of control samples from healthy donors and cancer patients. The protocol was immunoSEQ multiplex PCR, while the TCRdb copy is restricted to in-frame clones and leaves out a portion. The profile shows 140,000 or so clones, roughly 89% of them singletons. The sequenced sample consisted of blood. The receptors were gathered from a man in his thirties or forties in good health.

This clone was seen a handful of times. V gene TRBV19 combines with J gene TRBJ2-3, with 8 bases matching TRBD2. CDR1 and CDR2 (germline): LNHDA, SQIVND (reference sequence). The junction had 8 bases not matched to a gene; V was cut back by 3 bases and J by 6 bases. The CDR3 contains 15 residues. The CDR3 loop is CASSMVSGGGDTQYF. The CDR3 coding sequence is TGTGCCAGTAGTATGGTCAGCGGGGGCGGCGATACGCAGTATTTT.

The rearrangement uses TRBV24-1 and TRBJ2-7, with 12 bases lining up with TRBD1. There are 15 residues in the CDR3. V dropped 3 bases and J dropped 3; count of bases not matched to a gene: 2. Germline CDR1 KGHDR, CDR2 SFDVKD. The CDR3 here is CATSDRDRGHYEQYF. Here the CDR3 DNA reads TGTGCCACCAGTGATAGGGACAGGGGGCACTACGAGCAGTACTTC.

This clone appeared a few times. The J gene is TRBJ1-3, the V gene TRBV11-2; TRBD1 agrees at 10 bases. V was pared by 5 bases and J by 2 bases, with 3 bases of the junction left unmatched. This CDR3 is built from 15 residues. From germline, CDR1 is SGHAT and CDR2 FQNNGV. For the CDR3, the DNA is TGTGCCAGCAGCGACGACAGGGGGCCTGGAAACACCATATATTTT. Residues: CASSDDRGPGNTIYF. Looking up the rest from reference TRBV11-2 and TRBJ1-3 gives the full variable domain: EAGVAQSPRYKIIEKRQSVAFWCNPISGHATLYWYQQILGQGPKLLIQFQNNGVVDDSQLPKDRFSAERLKGVDSTLKIQPAKLEDSAVYLCASSDDRGPGNTIYFGEGSWLTVV.

This clone has just a few counts. V and J are TRBV6-2 or TRBV6-3 and TRBJ1-5; the D gene is possibly TRBD1 (5 bases). CDR3 length equals 17 residues. Germline V gene lookup returns CDR1 MNHEY and CDR2 SVGEGT. Trimming took 5 bases from V and 3 from J, leaving 20 bases between them. DNA for the CDR3: TGTGCCAGCAGTGGGGCCCGGGCCCCGGGGGTCAATCAGCCCCAGCATTTT. Amino acid sequence: CASSGARAPGVNQPQHF.

The rearrangement uses TRBV29-1 and TRBJ1-5; 10 positions agree with TRBD1. This CDR3 is built from 14 residues. Germline V CDR1 and CDR2: SQVTM, ANQGSEA. Trimming cost V 4 bases and J 5 bases; bases outside gene matches: 5. Here the CDR3 reads CSVGGQGTDQPQHF. The CDR3 DNA follows: TGCAGCGTTGGGGGACAGGGGACGGATCAGCCCCAGCATTTT.

This chain uses TRBV5-5 with TRBJ2-5; 8 nucleotides align to TRBD2. The ends lost 1 base at V and 2 bases at J; junction bases unmatched: 10. From germline, CDR1 is SGHKS and CDR2 YYEKEE (reference sequence). The CDR3 has 17 amino acids. CDR3: CASSLFQRGRGQETQYF. CDR3 sequence (DNA): TGTGCCAGCAGCTTGTTTCAGCGGGGGAGAGGACAAGAGACCCAGTACTTC.

The chain combines TRBV29-1 with TRBJ1-2, with TRBD1 matching over 7 bases. The germline V gene encodes CDR1 SQVTM and CDR2 ANQGSEA. J lost 7 bases, V lost 3 bases, and 17 bases had no gene match. The CDR3 contains 16 residues. As DNA, the CDR3 is TGCAGCGTTGACACGAGACCGGCTACAGGGGAGGGTGGCTACACCTTC. Translation gives CSVDTRPATGEGGYTF.

The rearrangement uses TRBV2 and TRBJ2-6; unclear D gene. V shed 7 bases and J shed 0 bases, with 7 bases lying between them. CDR3 length: 14 amino acids. Germline loops: CDR1 SNHLY, CDR2 FYNNEI. CDR3 nucleotides: TGTGCCAGCAAGGGTCTCTCTGGGGCCAACGTCCTGACTTTC. Protein: CASKGLSGANVLTF.

This clone has a handful of counts. This chain connects TRBV7-8 to TRBJ2-7; 12 nucleotides agree with TRBD2. CDR3 length equals 20 residues. From germline, CDR1 is SGHVS and CDR2 FQNEAQ. V shed 2 bases, J shed 3 bases, and the junction held 17 bases outside the gene matches. CDR3 residues: CASSLNFGLAGLPGIYEQYF. CDR3 bases: TGTGCCAGCAGCTTAAATTTCGGACTAGCGGGATTGCCCGGAATCTACGAGCAGTACTTC.

The CDR3 nucleotides read TGTGCCAGCAGTGCGCTTTCGTCGTCGGACACCATATATTTT. Encoded protein: CASSALSSSDTIYF. This rearrangement joins TRBV9 to TRBJ1-3; D not certain. Looked up from germline, CDR1 is SGDLS and CDR2 is YYNGEE. The CDR3 spans 14 residues. V was pared by 5 bases and J by 8 bases, with 17 bases between.

The CDR3 is CASSKTRTGIINEKLFF. Here the CDR3 DNA reads TGTGCCAGCAGTAAAACAAGAACAGGGATTATCAATGAAAAACTGTTTTTT. This sequence joins TRBV5-4 and TRBJ1-4; TRBD1 is a possible D gene (6 bases). Germline V CDR1 and CDR2: SGHNT, YYREEE (reference sequence). CDR3 length: 17 amino acids. V was clipped by 5 bases and J by 5 bases, with 22 bases between them.

J is TRBJ2-2 and V is TRBV7-2; D perhaps matches TRBD2 (6 bases). This CDR3 region has 16 residues. CDR1 is SGHTA and CDR2 is FQGNSA in the germline V gene. Trimming cost V 5 bases and J 2 bases, with 15 bases left between them. The CDR3 DNA reads TGTGCCAGCAGCCTAACCGGCGGGGACAACACCGGGGAGCTGTTTTTT. It encodes CASSLTGGDNTGELFF.

The chain joins TRBV9 to TRBJ2-3; D unresolved. Germline assignment: CDR1 SGDLS and CDR2 YYNGEE. This CDR3 contains 14 residues. Trimming took 0 bases from V and 2 from J, leaving 7 bases between them. The CDR3 loop is CASSVVSYTDTQYF. CDR3 bases: TGTGCCAGCAGCGTAGTGTCCTACACAGATACGCAGTATTTT.

In this sample, this clone turned up once. This chain uses TRBV5-4 with TRBJ2-7, with D perhaps assigned TRBD1 or TRBD2 (5 bases each). The germline V and J ends were trimmed by 5 bases and 2 bases, with 17 bases remaining between them. Germline CDR1 SGHNT, CDR2 YYREEE (reference sequence). CDR3 length: 15 residues. The DNA for the CDR3 is TGTGCCAGCAGAGAGGACTTAGTGGGGCCCTACGAGCAGTACTTC. Its translation is CASREDLVGPYEQYF.

The rearrangement joins TRBV5-1 to TRBJ2-3; D gene unclear. V was shortened by 0 bases and J by 2 bases, with 1 base between the two germline ends. Germline loops: CDR1 SGHRS, CDR2 YFSETQ. This CDR3 has 12 amino acids. The CDR3 DNA sequence: TGCGCCAGCAGCTTGGCCACAGATACGCAGTATTTT. This sequence encodes CASSLATDTQYF.

The V call is TRBV5-1, the J call TRBJ1-1; 7 bases align to TRBD1. With V trimmed by 2 bases and J by 1 base, 2 bases remained unmatched. CDR3 size: 14 residues. The V gene's germline CDR1 is SGHRS and CDR2 YFSETQ. The CDR3 is CASSLGDRNTEAFF. The CDR3 DNA reads TGCGCCAGCAGCTTAGGGGACAGGAACACTGAAGCTTTCTTT. The variable domain in full, completed from reference TRBV5-1 and TRBJ1-1, reads KAGVTQTPRYLIKTRGQQVTLSCSPISGHRSVSWYQQTPGQGLQFLFEYFSETQRNKGNFPGRFSGRQFSNSRSEMNVSTLELGDSALYLCASSLGDRNTEAFFGQGTRLTVV.

The chain is built from TRBV27 and TRBJ2-3; D tentatively fits TRBD1 or TRBD2 (5 bases each). CDR1 is MNHEY, CDR2 SMNVEV, per germline (reference sequence). Trimming removed 7 bases at V and 8 bases at J, with 34 bases between. The CDR3 contains 19 residues. The CDR3, as DNA: TGTGCCAGCATTTCGCGCGTTATTGGGTTGGGGGTCGGCCAGGGTACGCAGTATTTT. The encoded protein is CASISRVIGLGVGQGTQYF.

The rearrangement uses TRBV29-1 and TRBJ1-4; D remains ambiguous. Looked up from germline, CDR1 is SQVTM and CDR2 is ANQGSEA. The V end was cut by 6 bases, the J end by 1 base, with 9 bases between. The length of the CDR3 is 13 residues. In DNA, the CDR3 is TGCAGCGTCACTGGGAGAACTAATGAAAAACTGTTTTTT. This encodes CSVTGRTNEKLFF.

The chain has TRBV24-1 and TRBJ2-1; 11 bases are a match to TRBD1. Germline CDR1 and CDR2: KGHDR and SFDVKD. V trimming: 5 bases; J trimming: 5 bases; junction bases outside the gene matches: 16. CDR3 length: 19 residues. The CDR3 region is CATSAGALRDRGSDNEQFF. The DNA of the CDR3 is TGTGCCACCAGTGCCGGCGCCCTCCGGGACAGGGGGAGCGACAATGAGCAGTTCTTC.

The J gene is TRBJ2-3, the V gene TRBV9; unclear D gene. The CDR3 loop spans 14 amino acids. V was shortened by 3 bases and J by 0 bases, with 8 bases between the two germline ends. The V gene's germline CDR1 is SGDLS and CDR2 YYNGEE. The CDR3 coding sequence is TGTGCCAGCAGCGAACGGCCCAGCACAGATACGCAGTATTTT. Translation: CASSERPSTDTQYF.

The rearrangement joins TRBV7-3 to TRBJ2-3, with 7 bases lining up with TRBD2. V lost 3 bases and J lost 13; bases outside the gene matches: 10. The CDR3 sequence is 13 residues long. Looked up from germline, CDR1 is SGHTA and CDR2 is FQGTGA. The CDR3 nucleotides read TGTGCCAGCAGCTTGTCGAGCGGGGCCCCAGAGTATTTT. Translation: CASSLSSGAPEYF.

The chain uses TRBV30 and TRBJ2-7, with D unresolved. V was clipped by 4 bases and J by 5 bases, with 9 bases between them. This CDR3 has 11 residues. Germline V lookup: CDR1 GTSNPN, CDR2 SVGIG (reference sequence). In DNA form, the CDR3 reads TGTGCCTGGACTGGGGTGGACGAGCAGTACTTC. This gives the protein CAWTGVDEQYF. The variable domain in full, completed from reference TRBV30 and TRBJ2-7, reads SQTIHQWPATLVQPVGSPLSLECTVEGTSNPNLYWYRQAAGRGLQLLFYSVGIGQISSEVPQNLSASRPQDRQFILSSKKLLLSDSGFYLCAWTGVDEQYFGPGTRLTVT.

The CDR3 bases are TGTGCCAGCAGCTCCCCAGGCAGGGACTACGAGCAGTACTTC. Translation gives CASSSPGRDYEQYF. The rearrangement uses TRBV5-5 and TRBJ2-7, with TRBD1 as a possible D gene (5 bases). V gave up 3 bases and J gave up 3 bases, with 13 bases separating them. The CDR3 length is 14 residues. The germline CDR1 and CDR2 sequences are SGHKS and YYEKEE (reference sequence).

The chain combines TRBV10-1 with TRBJ2-5; 10 bases fit TRBD1. CDR3 length: 14 amino acids. The J segment lost 3 bases and the V segment lost 8 bases, leaving 6 bases of the junction unmatched. Per the germline V gene, CDR1 is WNHNN and CDR2 is SYGVQD (reference sequence). The CDR3 region has the DNA TGCGCCAGCGAGGACAGGGGGGCCGAAGAGACCCAGTACTTC. It codes for CASEDRGAEETQYF.

The chain couples TRBV27 to TRBJ1-2; TRBD1 aligns across 8 bases. Germline lookup yields CDR1 MNHEY and CDR2 SMNVEV (reference sequence). V lost 6 bases and J lost 6; bases outside the gene matches: 3. The CDR3 runs 12 residues. The CDR3 is CASRTGADGYTF. The CDR3 DNA sequence: TGTGCCAGCAGGACAGGGGCGGATGGCTACACCTTC.

This chain connects TRBV5-4 to TRBJ1-1, with D uncertain. V was trimmed by 1 base and J by 0 bases, leaving 7 bases between them. CDR3 size: 14 residues. The V gene's germline CDR1 is SGHNT and CDR2 YYREEE (reference sequence). CDR3 residues: CASSLPVLNTEAFF. In nucleotides, the CDR3 is TGTGCCAGCAGCTTGCCGGTCCTGAACACTGAAGCTTTCTTT.

The chain employs TRBV3-1 (or the pseudogene TRBV3-2) and TRBJ1-1; no firm D call. The V end lost 2 bases, the J end lost 5 bases, and 15 bases lay between the germline ends. Germline V lookup: CDR1 LGHDT, CDR2 YNNKEL (reference sequence). CDR3 length: 15 amino acids. CDR3 in DNA: TGTGCCAGCAGCCAATTCCCTCCAGGCCGAACTGAAGCTTTCTTT. Encoded protein: CASSQFPPGRTEAFF.

This chain uses TRBV15 with TRBJ2-7; the match to TRBD2 covers 14 bases. This CDR3 spans 19 amino acids. Germline values: CDR1 LNHNV, CDR2 YYDKDF (reference sequence). V trimming: 0 bases; J trimming: 2 bases; junction bases outside the gene matches: 9. CDR3 nucleotide sequence: TGTGCCACCAGCAGAGATCAAGGGACTAGCGGGAGACCCCCCTACGAGCAGTACTTC. Translated, it gives CATSRDQGTSGRPPYEQYF.